This TCR beta chain comes out of a study of control samples from healthy donors and cancer patients. This clone was found once. Measured with immunoSEQ multiplex PCR; TCRdb has only the in-frame clones, and not every one. The sample consists of over 150,000 clones, around 96% of them appearing once. The germline V gene encodes CDR1 SGHDN and CDR2 FVKESK. CDR3 length: 17 residues. J lost 3 bases, V lost 4 bases, and 4 bases had no gene match. The J gene is TRBJ2-2, the V gene TRBV14; 14 positions agree with TRBD2. The sample comprised blood. The receptor was derived from a middle-aged man in good health. DNA for the CDR3: TGTGCCAGCAGCCGACCGGGACTAGCGGGGGACACCGGGGAGCTGTTTTTT. Its translation is CASSRPGLAGDTGELFF.